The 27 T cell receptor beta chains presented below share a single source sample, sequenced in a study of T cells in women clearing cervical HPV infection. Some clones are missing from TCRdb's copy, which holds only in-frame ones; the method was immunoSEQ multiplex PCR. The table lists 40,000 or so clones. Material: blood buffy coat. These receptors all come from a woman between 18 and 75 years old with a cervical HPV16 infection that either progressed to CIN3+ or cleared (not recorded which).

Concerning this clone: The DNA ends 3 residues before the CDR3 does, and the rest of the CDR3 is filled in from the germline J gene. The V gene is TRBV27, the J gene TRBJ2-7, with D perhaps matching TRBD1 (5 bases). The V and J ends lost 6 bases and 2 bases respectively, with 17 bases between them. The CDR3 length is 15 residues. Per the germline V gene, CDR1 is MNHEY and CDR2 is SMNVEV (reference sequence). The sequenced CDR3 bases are TGTGCCAGCAGCCATCAGGCAACAGGCACCTACGAG. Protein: CASSHQATGTYE. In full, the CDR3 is CASSHQATGTYEQYF.

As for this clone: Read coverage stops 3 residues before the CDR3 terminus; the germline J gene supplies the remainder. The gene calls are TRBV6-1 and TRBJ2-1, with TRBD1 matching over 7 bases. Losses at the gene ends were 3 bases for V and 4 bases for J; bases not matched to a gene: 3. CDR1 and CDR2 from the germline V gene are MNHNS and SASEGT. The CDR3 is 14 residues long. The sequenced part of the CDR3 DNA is TGTGCCAGCAGTGACATGACAGGGTACAATGAG. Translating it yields CASSDMTGYNE. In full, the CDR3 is CASSDMTGYNEQFF.

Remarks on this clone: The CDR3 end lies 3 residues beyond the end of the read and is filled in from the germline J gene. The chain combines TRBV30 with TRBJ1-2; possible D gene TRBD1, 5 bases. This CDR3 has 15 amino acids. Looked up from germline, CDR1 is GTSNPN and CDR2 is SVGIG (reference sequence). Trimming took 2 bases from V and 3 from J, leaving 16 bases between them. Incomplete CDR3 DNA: TGTGCCTGGAGTCCCCAAGGTCAGGGAGACTATGGC. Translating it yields CAWSPQGQGDYG. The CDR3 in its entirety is CAWSPQGQGDYGYTF.

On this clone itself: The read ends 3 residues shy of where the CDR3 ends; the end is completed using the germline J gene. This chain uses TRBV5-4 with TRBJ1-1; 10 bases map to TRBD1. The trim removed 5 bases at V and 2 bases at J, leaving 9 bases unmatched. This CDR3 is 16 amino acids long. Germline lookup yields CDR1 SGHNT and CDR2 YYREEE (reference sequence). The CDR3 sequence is CASRPGTGATNTEAFF. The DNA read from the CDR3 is TGTGCCAGCAGACCCGGGACAGGGGCAACCAACACTGAA. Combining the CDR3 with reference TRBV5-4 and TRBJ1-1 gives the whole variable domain ETGVTQSPTHLIKTRGQQVTLRCSSQSGHNTVSWYQQALGQGPQFIFQYYREEENGRGNFPPRFSGLQFPNYSSELNVNALELDDSALYLCASRPGTGATNTEAFFGQGTRLTVV.

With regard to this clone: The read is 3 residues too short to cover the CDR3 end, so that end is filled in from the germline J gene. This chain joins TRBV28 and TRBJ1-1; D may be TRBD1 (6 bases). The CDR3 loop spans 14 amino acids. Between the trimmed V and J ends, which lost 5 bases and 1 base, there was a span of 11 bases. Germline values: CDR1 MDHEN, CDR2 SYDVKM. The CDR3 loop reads CASSLGTPNTEAFF. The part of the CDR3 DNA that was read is TGTGCCAGCAGTCTCGGGACACCGAACACTGAA. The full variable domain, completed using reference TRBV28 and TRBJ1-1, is DVKVTQSSRYLVKRTGEKVFLECVQDMDHENMFWYRQDPGLGLRLIYFSYDVKMKEKGDIPEGYSVSREKKERFSLILESASTNQTSMYLCASSLGTPNTEAFFGQGTRLTVV.

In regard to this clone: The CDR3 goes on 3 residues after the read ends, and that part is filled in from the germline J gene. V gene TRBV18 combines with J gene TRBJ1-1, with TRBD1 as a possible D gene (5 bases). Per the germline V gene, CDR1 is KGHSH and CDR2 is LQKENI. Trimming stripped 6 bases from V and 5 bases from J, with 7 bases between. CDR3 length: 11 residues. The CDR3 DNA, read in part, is TGTGCCAGCTCCGGGGGGACTGAA. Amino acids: CASSGGTE. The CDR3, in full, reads CASSGGTEAFF.

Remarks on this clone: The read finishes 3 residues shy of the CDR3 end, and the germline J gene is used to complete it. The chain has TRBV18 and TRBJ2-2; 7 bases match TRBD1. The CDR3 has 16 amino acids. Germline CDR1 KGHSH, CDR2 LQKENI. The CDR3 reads CASSWDSYATNEKLFF. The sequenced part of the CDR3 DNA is TGTGCCAGCTCCTGGGACAGCTATGCAACTAATGAAAAG.

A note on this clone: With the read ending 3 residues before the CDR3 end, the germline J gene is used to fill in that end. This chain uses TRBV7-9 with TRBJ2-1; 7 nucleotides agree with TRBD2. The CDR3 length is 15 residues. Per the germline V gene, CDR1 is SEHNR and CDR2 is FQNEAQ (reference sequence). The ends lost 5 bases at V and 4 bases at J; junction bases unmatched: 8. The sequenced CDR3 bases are TGTGCCAGCAGCCCCGAAGGCGGGAGATACAATGAG. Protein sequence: CASSPEGGRYNE. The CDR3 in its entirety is CASSPEGGRYNEQFF.

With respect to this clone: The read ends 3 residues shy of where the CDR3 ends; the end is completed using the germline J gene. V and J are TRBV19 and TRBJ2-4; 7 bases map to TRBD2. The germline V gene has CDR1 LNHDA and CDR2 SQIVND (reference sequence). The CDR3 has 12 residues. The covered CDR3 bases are TGTGCCAGTAGTAGAGGGGACTATGGT. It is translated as CASSRGDYG. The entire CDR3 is CASSRGDYGQYF.

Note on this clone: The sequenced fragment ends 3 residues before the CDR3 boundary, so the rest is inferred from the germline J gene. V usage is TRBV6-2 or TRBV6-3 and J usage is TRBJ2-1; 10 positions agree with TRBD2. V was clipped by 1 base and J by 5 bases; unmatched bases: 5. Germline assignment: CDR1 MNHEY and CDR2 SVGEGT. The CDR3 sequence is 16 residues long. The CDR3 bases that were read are TGTGCCAGCAGTTACTTTAGCGGGAGGAGCGACAATGAG. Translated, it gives CASSYFSGRSDNE. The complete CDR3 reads CASSYFSGRSDNEQFF.

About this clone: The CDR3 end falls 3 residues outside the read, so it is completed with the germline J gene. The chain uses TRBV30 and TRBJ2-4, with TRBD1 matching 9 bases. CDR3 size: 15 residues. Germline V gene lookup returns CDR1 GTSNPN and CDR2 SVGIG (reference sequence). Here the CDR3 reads CAWSDSGQGKDGQYF. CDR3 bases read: TGTGCCTGGAGTGACTCGGGACAGGGTAAAGATGGT.

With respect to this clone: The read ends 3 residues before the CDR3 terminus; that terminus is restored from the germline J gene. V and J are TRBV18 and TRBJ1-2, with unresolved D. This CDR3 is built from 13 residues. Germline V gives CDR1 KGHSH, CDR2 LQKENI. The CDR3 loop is CASSPPSTGDYTF. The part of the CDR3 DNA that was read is TGTGCCAGCTCACCTCCTAGCACCGGTGAC.

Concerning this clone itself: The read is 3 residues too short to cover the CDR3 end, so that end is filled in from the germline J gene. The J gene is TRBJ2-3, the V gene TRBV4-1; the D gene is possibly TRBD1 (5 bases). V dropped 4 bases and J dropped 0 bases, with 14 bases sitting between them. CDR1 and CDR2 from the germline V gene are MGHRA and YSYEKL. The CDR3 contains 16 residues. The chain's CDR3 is CASSPGLSASTDTQYF. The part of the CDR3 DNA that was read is TGCGCCAGCAGCCCAGGGCTTTCGGCTAGCACAGATACG.

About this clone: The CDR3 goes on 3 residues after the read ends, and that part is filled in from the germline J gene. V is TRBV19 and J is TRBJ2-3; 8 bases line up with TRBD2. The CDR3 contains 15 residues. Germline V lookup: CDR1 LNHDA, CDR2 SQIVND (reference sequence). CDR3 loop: CASSIGLAIKETQYF. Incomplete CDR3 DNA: TGTGCCAGTAGTATAGGACTAGCGATAAAAGAGACG.

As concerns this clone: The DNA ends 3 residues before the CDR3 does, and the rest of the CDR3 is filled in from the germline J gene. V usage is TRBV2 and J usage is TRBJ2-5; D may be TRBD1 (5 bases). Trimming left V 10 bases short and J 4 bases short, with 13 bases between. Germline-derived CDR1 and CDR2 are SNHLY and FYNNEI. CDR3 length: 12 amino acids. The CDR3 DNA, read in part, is TGTGCCACTTTAAGGGGTCCAGAGACC. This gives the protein CATLRGPET. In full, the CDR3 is CATLRGPETQYF.

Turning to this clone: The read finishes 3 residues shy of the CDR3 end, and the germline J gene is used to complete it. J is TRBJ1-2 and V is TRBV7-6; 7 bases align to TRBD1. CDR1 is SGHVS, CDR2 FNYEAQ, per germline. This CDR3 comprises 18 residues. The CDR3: CASSSSLSGTVFTDTYTF. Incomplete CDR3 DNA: TGTGCCAGCAGCTCAAGCCTCTCCGGGACAGTATTTACGGATACC.

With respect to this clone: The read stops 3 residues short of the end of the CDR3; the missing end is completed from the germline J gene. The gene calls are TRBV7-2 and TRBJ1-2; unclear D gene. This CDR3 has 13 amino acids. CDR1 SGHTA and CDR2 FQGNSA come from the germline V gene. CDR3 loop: CASSLDTTDTYTF. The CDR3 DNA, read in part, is TGTGCCAGCAGCTTAGATACCACAGATACC.

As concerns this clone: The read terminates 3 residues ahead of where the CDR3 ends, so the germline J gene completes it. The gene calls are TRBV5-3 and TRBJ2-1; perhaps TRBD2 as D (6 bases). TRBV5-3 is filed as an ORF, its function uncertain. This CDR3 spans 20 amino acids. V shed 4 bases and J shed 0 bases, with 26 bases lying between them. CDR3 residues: CARSRPRDWICKDSYNEQFF. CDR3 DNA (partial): TGTGCCAGAAGCCGTCCGAGGGACTGGATTTGTAAGGACTCCTACAATGAG.

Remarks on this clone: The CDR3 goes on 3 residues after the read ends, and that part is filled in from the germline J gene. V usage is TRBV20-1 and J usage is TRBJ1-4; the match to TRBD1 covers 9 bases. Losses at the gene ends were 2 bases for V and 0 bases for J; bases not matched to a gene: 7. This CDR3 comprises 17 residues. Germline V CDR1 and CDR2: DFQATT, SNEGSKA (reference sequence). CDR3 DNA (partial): TGCAGTGCTAGAACGGACAGGGGACCCGCAACTAATGAAAAA. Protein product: CSARTDRGPATNEK. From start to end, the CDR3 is CSARTDRGPATNEKLFF.

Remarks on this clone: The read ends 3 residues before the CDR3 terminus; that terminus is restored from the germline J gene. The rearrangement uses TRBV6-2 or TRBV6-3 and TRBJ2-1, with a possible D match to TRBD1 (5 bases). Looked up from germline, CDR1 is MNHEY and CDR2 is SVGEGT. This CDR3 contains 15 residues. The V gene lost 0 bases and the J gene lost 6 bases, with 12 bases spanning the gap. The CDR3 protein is CASSYSGPGANEQFF. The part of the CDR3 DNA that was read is TGTGCCAGCAGTTACTCGGGGCCTGGGGCCAATGAG.

CDR3 DNA (partial): TGTGCCAGCAGTTTTCGACCGGGACTAGCGACAGATACG. It translates to CASSFRPGLATDT. The whole CDR3 protein is CASSFRPGLATDTQYF. The chain links TRBV12-3 or TRBV12-4 to TRBJ2-3, with 10 bases aligning to TRBD2. With the read ending 3 residues before the CDR3 end, the germline J gene is used to fill in that end. The CDR3 runs to 16 residues. V shed 3 bases and J 3 bases; nucleotides not matched to a gene: 6.

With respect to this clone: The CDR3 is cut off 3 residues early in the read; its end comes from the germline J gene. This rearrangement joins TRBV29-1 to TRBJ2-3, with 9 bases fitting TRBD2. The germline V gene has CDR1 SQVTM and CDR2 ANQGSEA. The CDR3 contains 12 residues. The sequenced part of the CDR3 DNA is TGCAGCGTTGAGCGGGGGGGGGAGACG. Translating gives CSVERGGET. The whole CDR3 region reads CSVERGGETQYF.

The CDR3 protein is CASSPPSPGNTEAFF. The part of the CDR3 DNA that was read is TGTGCCAGCTCACCACCTTCTCCAGGGAACACTGAA. The chain uses TRBV18 and TRBJ1-1; D uncertain. The read terminates 3 residues before the CDR3 end, so the remaining end is supplied by the germline J gene. The CDR3 runs 15 residues. The germline V and J ends were trimmed by 0 bases and 1 base, with 9 bases remaining between them. Germline values: CDR1 KGHSH, CDR2 LQKENI. The whole variable domain, filled in from reference TRBV18 and TRBJ1-1, reads NAGVMQNPRHLVRRRGQEARLRCSPMKGHSHVYWYRQLPEEGLKFMVYLQKENIIDESGMPKERFSAEFPKEGPSILRIQQVVRGDSAAYFCASSPPSPGNTEAFFGQGTRLTVV.

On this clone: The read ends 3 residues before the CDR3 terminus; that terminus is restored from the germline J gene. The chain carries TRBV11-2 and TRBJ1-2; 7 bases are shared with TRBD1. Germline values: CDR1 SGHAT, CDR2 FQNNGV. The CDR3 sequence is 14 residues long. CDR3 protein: CASSPGTEFLGYTF. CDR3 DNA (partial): TGTGCCAGCAGCCCAGGGACAGAATTCCTCGGC.

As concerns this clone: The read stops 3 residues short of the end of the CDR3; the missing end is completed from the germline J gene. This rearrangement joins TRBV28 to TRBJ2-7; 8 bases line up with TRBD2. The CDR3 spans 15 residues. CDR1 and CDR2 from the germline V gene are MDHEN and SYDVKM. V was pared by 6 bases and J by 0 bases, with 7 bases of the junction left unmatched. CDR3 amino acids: CASSLTSGASYEQYF. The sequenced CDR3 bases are TGTGCCAGCAGCCTTACTAGCGGAGCCTCCTACGAG.

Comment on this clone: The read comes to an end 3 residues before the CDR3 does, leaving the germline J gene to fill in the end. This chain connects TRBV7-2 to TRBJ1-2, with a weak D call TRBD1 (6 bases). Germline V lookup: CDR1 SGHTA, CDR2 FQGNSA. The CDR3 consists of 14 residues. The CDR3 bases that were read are TGTGCCAGCAGCTTAGTAGGGGGTGCCAATGAC. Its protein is CASSLVGGAND. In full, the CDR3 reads CASSLVGGANDYTF. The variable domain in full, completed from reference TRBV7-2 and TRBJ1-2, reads GAGVSQSPSNKVTEKGKDVELRCDPISGHTALYWYRQSLGQGLEFLIYFQGNSAPDKSGLPSDRFSAERTGGSVSTLTIQRTQQEDSAVYLCASSLVGGANDYTFGSGTRLTVV.

The CDR3 protein is CSVLGHTEAFF. The CDR3 DNA, read in part, is TGCAGCGTTTTAGGGCACACTGAA. The rearrangement uses TRBV29-1 and TRBJ1-1; D not resolved. The CDR3 goes on 3 residues after the read ends, and that part is filled in from the germline J gene. Germline V gene lookup returns CDR1 SQVTM and CDR2 ANQGSEA. The CDR3 has 11 residues. The ends were cut back, 5 bases at V and 3 bases at J, with 7 bases in the middle. The full variable domain, in which reference TRBV29-1 and TRBJ1-1 provide the parts outside the CDR3, is SAVISQKPSRDICQRGTSLTIQCQVDSQVTMMFWYRQQPGQSLTLIATANQGSEATYESGFVIDKFPISRPNLTFSTLTVSNMSPEDSSIYLCSVLGHTEAFFGQGTRLTVV.